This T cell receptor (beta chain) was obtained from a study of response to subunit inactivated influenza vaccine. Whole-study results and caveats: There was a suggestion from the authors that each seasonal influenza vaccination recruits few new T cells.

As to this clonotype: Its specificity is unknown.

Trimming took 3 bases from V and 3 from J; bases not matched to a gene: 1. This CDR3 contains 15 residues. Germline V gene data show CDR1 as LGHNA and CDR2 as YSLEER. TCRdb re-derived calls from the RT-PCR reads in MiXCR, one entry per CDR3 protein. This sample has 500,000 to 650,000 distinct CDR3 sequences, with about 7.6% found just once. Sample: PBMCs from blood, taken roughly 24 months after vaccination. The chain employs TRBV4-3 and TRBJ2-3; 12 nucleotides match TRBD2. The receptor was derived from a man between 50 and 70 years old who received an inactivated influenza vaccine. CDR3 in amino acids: CASSHGLAGTDTQYF. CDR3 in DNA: TGCGCCAGCAGCCACGGACTAGCGGGGACAGATACGCAGTATTTT.